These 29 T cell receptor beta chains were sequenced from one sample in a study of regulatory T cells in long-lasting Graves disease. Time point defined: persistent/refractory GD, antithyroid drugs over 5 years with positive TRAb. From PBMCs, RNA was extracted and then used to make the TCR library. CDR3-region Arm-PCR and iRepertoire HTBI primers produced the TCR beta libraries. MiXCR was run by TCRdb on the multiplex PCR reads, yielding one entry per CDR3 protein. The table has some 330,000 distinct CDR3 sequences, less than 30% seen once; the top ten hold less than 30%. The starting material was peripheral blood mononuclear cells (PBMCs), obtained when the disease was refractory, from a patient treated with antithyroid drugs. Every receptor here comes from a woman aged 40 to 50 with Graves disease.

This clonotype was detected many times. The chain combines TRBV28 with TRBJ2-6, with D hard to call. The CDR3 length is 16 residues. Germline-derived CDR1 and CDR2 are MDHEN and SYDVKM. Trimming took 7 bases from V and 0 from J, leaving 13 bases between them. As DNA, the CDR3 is TGTGCCAGCAAAGAGGAGCGAAGCTCTGGGGCCAACGTCCTGACTTTC. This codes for CASKEERSSGANVLTF.

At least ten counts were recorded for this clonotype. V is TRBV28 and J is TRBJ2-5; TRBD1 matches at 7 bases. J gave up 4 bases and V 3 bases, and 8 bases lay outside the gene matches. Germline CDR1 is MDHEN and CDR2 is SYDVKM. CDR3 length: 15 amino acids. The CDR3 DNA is TGTGCCAGCAGTTTTGTCAGGGGGTATGGAGAGACCCAGTACTTC. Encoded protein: CASSFVRGYGETQYF. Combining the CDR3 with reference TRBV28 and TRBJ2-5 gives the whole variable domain DVKVTQSSRYLVKRTGEKVFLECVQDMDHENMFWYRQDPGLGLRLIYFSYDVKMKEKGDIPEGYSVSREKKERFSLILESASTNQTSMYLCASSFVRGYGETQYFGPGTRLLVL.

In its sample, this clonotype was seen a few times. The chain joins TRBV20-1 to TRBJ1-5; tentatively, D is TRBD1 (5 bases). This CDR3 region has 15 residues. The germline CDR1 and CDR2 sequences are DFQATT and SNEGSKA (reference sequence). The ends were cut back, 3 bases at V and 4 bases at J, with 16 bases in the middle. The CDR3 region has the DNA TGCAGTGCTAGTTGCCTACAGGTTGGAAATCAGCCCCAGCATTTT. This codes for CSASCLQVGNQPQHF.

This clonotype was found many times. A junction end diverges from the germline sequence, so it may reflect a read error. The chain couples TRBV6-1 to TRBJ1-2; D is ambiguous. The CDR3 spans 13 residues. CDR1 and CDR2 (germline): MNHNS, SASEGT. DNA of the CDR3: TGTACCAGCAGTGAAAAAGATAACTATGGCTACACCTTC. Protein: CTSSEKDNYGYTF.

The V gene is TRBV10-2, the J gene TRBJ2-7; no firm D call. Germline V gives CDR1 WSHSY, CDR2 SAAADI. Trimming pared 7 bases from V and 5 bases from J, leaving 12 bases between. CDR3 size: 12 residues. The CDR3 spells CASNEPGNEQYF. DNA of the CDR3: TGCGCCAGCAACGAACCGGGCAACGAGCAGTACTTC.

This CDR3 is CASSDLPDRGHTQYF. CDR3 nucleotides: TGTGCCAGCAGTGACCTCCCGGACAGGGGTCATACGCAGTATTTT. This chain connects TRBV25-1 to TRBJ2-3, with TRBD1 identical over 9 bases. The V gene's germline CDR1 is MGHDK and CDR2 SYGVNS. V was clipped by 3 bases and J by 7 bases; unmatched bases: 8. The CDR3 is 15 amino acids. The full variable domain, completed using reference TRBV25-1 and TRBJ2-3, is EADIYQTPRYLVIGTGKKITLECSQTMGHDKMYWYQQDPGMELHLIHYSYGVNSTEKGDLSSESTVSRIRTEHFPLTLESARPSHTSQYLCASSDLPDRGHTQYFGPGTRLTVL.

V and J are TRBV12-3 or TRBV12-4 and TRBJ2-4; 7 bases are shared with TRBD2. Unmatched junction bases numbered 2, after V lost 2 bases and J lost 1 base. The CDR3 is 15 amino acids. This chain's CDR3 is CASSLREVAKNIQYF. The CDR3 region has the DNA TGTGCCAGCAGTTTACGGGAGGTCGCCAAAAACATTCAGTACTTC.

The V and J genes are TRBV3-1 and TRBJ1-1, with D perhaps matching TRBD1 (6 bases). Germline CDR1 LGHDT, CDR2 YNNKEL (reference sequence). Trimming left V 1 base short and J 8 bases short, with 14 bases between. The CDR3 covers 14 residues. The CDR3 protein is CASSQALSGEEAFF. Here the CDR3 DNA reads TGTGCCAGCAGCCAAGCGTTGTCAGGGGAGGAAGCTTTCTTT.

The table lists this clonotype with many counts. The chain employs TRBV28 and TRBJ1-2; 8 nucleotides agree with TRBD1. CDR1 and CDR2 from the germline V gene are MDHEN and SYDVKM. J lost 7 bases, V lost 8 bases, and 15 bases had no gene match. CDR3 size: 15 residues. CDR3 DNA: TGTGCCAGCTGGGGGCAGGGGGCGAGCCCAAGTGGCTACACCTTC. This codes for CASWGQGASPSGYTF.

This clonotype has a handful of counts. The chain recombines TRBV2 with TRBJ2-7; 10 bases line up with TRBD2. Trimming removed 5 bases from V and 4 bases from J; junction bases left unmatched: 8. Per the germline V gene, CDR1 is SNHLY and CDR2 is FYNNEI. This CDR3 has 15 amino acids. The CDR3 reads CASSSTLAGAYEQYF. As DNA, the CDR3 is TGTGCCAGCAGTTCAACCCTAGCGGGAGCATACGAGCAGTACTTC.

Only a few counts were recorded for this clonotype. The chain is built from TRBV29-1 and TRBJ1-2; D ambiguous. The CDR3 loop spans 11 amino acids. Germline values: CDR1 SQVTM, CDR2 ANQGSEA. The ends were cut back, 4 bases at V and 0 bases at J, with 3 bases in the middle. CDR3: CSVVANYGYTF. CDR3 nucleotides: TGCAGCGTTGTCGCTAACTATGGCTACACCTTC.

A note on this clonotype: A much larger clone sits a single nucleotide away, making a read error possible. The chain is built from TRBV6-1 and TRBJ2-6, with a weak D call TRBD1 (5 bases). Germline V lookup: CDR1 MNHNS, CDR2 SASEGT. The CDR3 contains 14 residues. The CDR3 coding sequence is TGTGCCACCTCGAAGAGCTCTGGGGCCAACGTCCTGGCTTTC. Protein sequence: CATSKSSGANVLAF.

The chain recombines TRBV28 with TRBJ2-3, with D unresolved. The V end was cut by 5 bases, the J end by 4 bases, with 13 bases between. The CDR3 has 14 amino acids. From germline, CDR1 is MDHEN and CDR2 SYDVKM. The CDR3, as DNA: TGTGCCAGCAGTCCACGTTCCCGGCCAGATACGCAGTATTTT. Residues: CASSPRSRPDTQYF.

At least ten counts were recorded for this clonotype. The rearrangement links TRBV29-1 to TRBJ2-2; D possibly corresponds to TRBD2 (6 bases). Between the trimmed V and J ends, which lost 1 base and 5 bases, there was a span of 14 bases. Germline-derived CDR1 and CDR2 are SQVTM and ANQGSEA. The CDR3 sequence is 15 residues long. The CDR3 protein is CSVEGAGRTTGELFF. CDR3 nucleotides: TGCAGCGTTGAAGGGGCAGGGAGGACGACCGGGGAGCTGTTTTTT.

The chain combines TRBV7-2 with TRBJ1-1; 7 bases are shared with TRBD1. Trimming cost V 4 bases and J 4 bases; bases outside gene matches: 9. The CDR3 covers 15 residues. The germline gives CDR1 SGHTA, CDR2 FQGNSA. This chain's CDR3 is CASSSRDSPPTEAFF. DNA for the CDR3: TGTGCCAGCAGCTCCCGGGACAGCCCTCCCACTGAAGCTTTCTTT. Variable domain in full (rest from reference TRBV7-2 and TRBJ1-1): GAGVSQSPSNKVTEKGKDVELRCDPISGHTALYWYRQSLGQGLEFLIYFQGNSAPDKSGLPSDRFSAERTGGSVSTLTIQRTQQEDSAVYLCASSSRDSPPTEAFFGQGTRLTVV.

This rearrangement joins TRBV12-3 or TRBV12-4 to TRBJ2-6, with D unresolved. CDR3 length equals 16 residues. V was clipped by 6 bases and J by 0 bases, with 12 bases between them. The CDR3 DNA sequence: TGTGCCAGCAGCTGGGATACTATCTCTGGGGCCAACGTCCTGACTTTC. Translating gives CASSWDTISGANVLTF.

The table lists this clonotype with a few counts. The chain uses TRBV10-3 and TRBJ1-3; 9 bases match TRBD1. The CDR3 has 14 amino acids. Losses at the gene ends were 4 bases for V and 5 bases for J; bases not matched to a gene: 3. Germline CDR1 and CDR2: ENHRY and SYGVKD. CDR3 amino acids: CAISAGQGRNTIYF. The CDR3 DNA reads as TGTGCCATCAGTGCGGGACAGGGACGAAACACCATATATTTT.

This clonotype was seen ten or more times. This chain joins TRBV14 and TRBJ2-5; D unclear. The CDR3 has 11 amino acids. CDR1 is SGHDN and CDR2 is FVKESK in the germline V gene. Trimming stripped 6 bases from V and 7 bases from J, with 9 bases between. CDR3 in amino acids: CASRKKGTQYF. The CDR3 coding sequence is TGTGCCAGCAGGAAGAAGGGGACCCAGTACTTC.

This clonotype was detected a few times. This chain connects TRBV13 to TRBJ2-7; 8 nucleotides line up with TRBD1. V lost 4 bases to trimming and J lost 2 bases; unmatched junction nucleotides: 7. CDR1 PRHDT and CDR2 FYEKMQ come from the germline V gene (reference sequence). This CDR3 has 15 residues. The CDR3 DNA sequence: TGTGCCAGCAGCTCCATGGACAGGGACGCCTACGAGCAGTACTTC. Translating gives CASSSMDRDAYEQYF.

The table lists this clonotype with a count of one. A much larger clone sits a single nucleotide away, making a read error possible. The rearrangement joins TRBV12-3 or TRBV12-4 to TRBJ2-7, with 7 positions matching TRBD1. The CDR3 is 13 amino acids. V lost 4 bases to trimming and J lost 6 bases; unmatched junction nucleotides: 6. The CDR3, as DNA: TGTGCCAGCAGTTACAGACAGGGTTTCGAGCAGTACTTC. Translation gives CASSYRQGFEQYF.

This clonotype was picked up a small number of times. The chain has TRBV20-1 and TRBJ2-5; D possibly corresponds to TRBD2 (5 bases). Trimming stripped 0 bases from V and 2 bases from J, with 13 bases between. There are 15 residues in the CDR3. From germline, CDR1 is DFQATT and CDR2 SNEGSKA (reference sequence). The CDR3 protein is CSAREEVQIQETQYF. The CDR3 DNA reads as TGCAGTGCTAGAGAGGAGGTCCAGATACAAGAGACCCAGTACTTC.

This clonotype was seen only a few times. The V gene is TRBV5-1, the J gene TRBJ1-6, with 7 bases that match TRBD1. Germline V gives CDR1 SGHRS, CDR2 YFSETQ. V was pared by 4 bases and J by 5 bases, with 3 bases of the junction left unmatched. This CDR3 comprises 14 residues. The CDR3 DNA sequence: TGCGCCAGCAGCCTCGGACAGGATAATTCACCCCTCCACTTT. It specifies CASSLGQDNSPLHF.

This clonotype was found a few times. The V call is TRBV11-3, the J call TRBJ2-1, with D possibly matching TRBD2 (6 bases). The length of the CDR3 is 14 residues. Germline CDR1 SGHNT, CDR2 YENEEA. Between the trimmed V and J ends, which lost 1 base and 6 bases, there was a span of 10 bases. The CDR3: CASSLAGVVNEQFF. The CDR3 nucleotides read TGTGCCAGCAGCTTAGCGGGAGTCGTCAATGAGCAGTTCTTC.

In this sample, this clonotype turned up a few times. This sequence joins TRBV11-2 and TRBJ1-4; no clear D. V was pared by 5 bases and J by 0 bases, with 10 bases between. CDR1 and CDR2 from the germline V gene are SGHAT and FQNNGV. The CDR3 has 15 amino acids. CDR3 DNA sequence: TGTGCCAGCAGCCTACAGCCTTCAACTAATGAAAAACTGTTTTTT. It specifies CASSLQPSTNEKLFF.

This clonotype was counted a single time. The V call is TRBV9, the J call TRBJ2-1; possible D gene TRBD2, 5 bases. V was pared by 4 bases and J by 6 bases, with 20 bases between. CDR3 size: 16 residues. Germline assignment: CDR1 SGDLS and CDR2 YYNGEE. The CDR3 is CASSPRFMGASNEQFF. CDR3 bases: TGTGCCAGCAGCCCACGGTTTATGGGAGCTAGCAATGAGCAGTTCTTC. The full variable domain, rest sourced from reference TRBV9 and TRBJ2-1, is DSGVTQTPKHLITATGQRVTLRCSPRSGDLSVYWYQQSLDQGLQFLIQYYNGEERAKGNILERFSAQQFPDLHSELNLSSLELGDSALYFCASSPRFMGASNEQFFGPGTRLTVL.

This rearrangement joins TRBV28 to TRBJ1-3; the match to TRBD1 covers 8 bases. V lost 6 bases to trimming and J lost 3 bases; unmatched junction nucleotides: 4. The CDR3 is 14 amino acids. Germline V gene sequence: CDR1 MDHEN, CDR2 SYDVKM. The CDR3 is CASRQQGGGNTIYF. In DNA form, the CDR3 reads TGTGCCAGCAGACAACAGGGGGGTGGAAACACCATATATTTT.

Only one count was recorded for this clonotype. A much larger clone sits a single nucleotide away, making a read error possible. CDR3 DNA: TGTGCCAGCAATCCCGACCAGAGACTTAACACCGGGGAGCTGTTTTTT. Translated, it gives CASNPDQRLNTGELFF. The chain recombines TRBV6-1 with TRBJ2-2; no clear D gene. In germline, CDR1 is MNHNS, CDR2 SASEGT. The CDR3 sequence is 16 residues long. The ends were cut back, 7 bases at V and 2 bases at J, with 17 bases in the middle.

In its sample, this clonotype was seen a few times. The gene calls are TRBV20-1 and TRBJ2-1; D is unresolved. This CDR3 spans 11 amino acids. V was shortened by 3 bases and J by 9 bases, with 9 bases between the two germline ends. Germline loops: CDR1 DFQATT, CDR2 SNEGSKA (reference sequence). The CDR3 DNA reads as TGCAGTGCTAGTAAGACATCTGAGCAGTTCTTC. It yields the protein CSASKTSEQFF.

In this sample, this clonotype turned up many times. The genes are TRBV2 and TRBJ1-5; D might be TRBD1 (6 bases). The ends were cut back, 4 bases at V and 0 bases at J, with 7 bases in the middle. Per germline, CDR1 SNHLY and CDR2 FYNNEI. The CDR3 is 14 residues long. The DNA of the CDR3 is TGTGCCAGCAGTGTGGGGGCTAGCAATCAGCCCCAGCATTTT. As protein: CASSVGASNQPQHF.